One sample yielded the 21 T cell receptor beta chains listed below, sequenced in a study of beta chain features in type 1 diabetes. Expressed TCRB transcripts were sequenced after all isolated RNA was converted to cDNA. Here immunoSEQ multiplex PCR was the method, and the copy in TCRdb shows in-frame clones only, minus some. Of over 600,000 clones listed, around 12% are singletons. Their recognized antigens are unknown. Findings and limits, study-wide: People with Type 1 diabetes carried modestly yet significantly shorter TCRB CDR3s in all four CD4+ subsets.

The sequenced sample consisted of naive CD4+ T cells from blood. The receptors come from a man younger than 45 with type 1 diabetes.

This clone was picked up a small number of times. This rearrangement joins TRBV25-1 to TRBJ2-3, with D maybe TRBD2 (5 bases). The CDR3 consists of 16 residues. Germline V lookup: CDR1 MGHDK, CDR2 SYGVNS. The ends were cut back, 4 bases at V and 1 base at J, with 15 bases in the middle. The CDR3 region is CASSGARDSGTDTQYF. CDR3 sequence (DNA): TGTGCCAGCAGTGGGGCTCGGGATTCGGGCACAGATACGCAGTATTTT.

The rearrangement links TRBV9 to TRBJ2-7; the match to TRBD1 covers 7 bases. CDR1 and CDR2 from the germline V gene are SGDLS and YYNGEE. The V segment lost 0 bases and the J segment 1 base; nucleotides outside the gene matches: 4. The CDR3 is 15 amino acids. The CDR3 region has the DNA TGTGCCAGCAGCGTAGCCGGCAGGGGGTCCTACGAGCAGTACTTC. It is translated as CASSVAGRGSYEQYF.

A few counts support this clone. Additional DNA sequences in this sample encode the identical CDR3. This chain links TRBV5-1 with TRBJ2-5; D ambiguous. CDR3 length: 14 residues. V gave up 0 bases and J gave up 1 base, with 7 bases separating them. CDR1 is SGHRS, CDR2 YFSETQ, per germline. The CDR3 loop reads CASSLGRAQETQYF. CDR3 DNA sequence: TGCGCCAGCAGCTTGGGCCGGGCCCAAGAGACCCAGTACTTC.

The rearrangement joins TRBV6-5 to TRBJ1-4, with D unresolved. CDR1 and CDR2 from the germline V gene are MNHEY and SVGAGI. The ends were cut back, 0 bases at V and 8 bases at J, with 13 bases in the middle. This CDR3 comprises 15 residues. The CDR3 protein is CASSYSILNGEKLFF. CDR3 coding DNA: TGTGCCAGCAGTTACTCGATTTTGAACGGGGAAAAACTGTTTTTT.

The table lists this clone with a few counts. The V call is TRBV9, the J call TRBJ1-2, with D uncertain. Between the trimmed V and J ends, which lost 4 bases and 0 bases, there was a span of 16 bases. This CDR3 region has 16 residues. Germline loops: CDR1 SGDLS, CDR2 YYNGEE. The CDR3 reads CASSLEPSGANYGYTF. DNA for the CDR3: TGTGCCAGCAGCCTAGAGCCCTCCGGAGCTAACTATGGCTACACCTTC.

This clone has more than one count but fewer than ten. Here the CDR3 DNA reads TGTGCCAGCAGCAGTTCCAGGGGGGGGCAAGAGACCCAGTACTTC. As protein: CASSSSRGGQETQYF. This chain joins TRBV21-1 and TRBJ2-5. TRBV21-1 corresponds to a pseudogene. This CDR3 contains 15 residues.

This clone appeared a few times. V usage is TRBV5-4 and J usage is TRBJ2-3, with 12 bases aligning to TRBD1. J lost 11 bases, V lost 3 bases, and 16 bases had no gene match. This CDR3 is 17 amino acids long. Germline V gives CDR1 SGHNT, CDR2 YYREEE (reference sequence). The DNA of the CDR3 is TGTGCCAGCAGCTGGGTTCCACCGGGACAGGGGGCGGGCGGGCAGTATTTT. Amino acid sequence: CASSWVPPGQGAGGQYF.

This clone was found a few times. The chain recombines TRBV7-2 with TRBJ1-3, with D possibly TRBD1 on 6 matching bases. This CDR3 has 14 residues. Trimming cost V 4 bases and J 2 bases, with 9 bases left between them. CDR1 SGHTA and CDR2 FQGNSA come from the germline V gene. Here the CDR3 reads CASSSGTTGNTIYF. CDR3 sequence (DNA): TGTGCCAGCAGCTCCGGGACAACTGGAAACACCATATATTTT.

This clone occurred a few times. CDR3 DNA sequence: TGTGCCAGCAGCACCCCTCCGGGGACAGGGGGCTACGAGCAGTACTTC. This translates into CASSTPPGTGGYEQYF. The chain couples TRBV13 to TRBJ2-7; TRBD1 matches at 11 bases. J was trimmed by 3 bases and V by 5 bases; bases with no gene match: 9. This CDR3 comprises 16 residues. Germline assignment: CDR1 PRHDT and CDR2 FYEKMQ (reference sequence). The full variable domain, its missing parts supplied by reference TRBV13 and TRBJ2-7, is AAGVIQSPRHLIKEKRETATLKCYPIPRHDTVYWYQQGPGQDPQFLISFYEKMQSDKGSIPDRFSAQQFSDYHSELNMSSLELGDSALYFCASSTPPGTGGYEQYFGPGTRLTVT.

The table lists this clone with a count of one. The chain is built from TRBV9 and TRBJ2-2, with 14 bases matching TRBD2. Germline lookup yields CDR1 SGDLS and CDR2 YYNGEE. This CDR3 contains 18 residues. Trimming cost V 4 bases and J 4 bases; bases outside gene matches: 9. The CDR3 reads CASSPRTSGGPSTGELFF. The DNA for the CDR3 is TGTGCCAGCAGCCCCCGGACTAGCGGGGGGCCTTCCACCGGGGAGCTGTTTTTT.

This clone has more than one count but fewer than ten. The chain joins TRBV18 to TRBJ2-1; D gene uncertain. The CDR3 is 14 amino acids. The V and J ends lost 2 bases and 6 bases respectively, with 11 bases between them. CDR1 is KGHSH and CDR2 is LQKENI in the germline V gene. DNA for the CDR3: TGTGCCAGCTCACCAGGGGTGGGTCCCAATGAGCAGTTCTTC. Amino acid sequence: CASSPGVGPNEQFF. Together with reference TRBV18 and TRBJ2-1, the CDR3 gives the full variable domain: NAGVMQNPRHLVRRRGQEARLRCSPMKGHSHVYWYRQLPEEGLKFMVYLQKENIIDESGMPKERFSAEFPKEGPSILRIQQVVRGDSAAYFCASSPGVGPNEQFFGPGTRLTVL.

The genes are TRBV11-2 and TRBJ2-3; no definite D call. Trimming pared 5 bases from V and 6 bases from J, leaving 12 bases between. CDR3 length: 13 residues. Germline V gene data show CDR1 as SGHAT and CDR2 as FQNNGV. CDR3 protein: CASSPSSWDTQYF. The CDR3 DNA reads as TGTGCCAGCAGCCCCTCTTCATGGGATACGCAGTATTTT.

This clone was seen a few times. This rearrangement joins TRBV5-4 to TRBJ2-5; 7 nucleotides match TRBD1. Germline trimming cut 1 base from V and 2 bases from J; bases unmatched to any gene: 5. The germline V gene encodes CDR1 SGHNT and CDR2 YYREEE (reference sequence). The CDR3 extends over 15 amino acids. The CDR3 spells CASSLTLTGQETQYF. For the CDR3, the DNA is TGTGCCAGCAGCTTGACCTTGACAGGGCAAGAGACCCAGTACTTC.

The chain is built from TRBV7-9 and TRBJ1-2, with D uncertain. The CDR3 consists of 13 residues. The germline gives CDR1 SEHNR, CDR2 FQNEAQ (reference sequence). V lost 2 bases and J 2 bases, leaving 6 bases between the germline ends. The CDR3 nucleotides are TGTGCCAGCAGCTTAACAGAAAACTATGGCTACACCTTC. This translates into CASSLTENYGYTF.

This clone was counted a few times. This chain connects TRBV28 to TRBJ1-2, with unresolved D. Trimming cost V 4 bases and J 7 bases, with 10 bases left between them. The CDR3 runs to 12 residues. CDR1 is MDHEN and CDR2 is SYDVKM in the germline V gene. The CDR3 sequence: CASSSDDGGYTF. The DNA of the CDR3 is TGTGCCAGCAGTTCCGATGACGGTGGCTACACCTTC.

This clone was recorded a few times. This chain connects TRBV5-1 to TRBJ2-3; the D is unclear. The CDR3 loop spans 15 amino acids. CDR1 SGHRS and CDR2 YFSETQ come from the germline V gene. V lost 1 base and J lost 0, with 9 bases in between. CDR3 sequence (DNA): TGCGCCAGCAGCTTGTCAGGCATGAGCACAGATACGCAGTATTTT. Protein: CASSLSGMSTDTQYF.

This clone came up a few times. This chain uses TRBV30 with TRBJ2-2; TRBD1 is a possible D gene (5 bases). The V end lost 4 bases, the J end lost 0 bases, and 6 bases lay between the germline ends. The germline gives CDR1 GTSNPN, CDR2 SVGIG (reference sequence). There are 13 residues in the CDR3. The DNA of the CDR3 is TGTGCCTGGACAGGGACGAACACCGGGGAGCTGTTTTTT. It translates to CAWTGTNTGELFF. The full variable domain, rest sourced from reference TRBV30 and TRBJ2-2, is SQTIHQWPATLVQPVGSPLSLECTVEGTSNPNLYWYRQAAGRGLQLLFYSVGIGQISSEVPQNLSASRPQDRQFILSSKKLLLSDSGFYLCAWTGTNTGELFFGEGSRLTVL.

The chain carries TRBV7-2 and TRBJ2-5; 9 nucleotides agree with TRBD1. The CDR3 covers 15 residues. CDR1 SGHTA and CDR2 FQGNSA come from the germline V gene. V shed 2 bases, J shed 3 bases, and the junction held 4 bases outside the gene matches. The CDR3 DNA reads TGTGCCAGCAGCTTAACGGACAGGGGCAAAGAGACCCAGTACTTC. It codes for CASSLTDRGKETQYF.

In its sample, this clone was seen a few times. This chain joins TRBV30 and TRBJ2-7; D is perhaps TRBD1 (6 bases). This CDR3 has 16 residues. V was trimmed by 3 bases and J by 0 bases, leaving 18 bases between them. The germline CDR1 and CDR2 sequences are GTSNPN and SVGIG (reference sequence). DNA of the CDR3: TGTGCCTGGAGGGATGACCGGGACACAACCTCCTACGAGCAGTACTTC. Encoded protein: CAWRDDRDTTSYEQYF.

The DNA for the CDR3 is TGTGCCAGCTCTGAGGGGGACGAAAAACTGTTTTTT. This codes for CASSEGDEKLFF. The chain recombines TRBV18 with TRBJ1-4; weak D call: TRBD1 (6 bases). The ends were cut back, 6 bases at V and 8 bases at J, with 10 bases in the middle. In germline, CDR1 is KGHSH, CDR2 LQKENI. CDR3 length: 12 residues.

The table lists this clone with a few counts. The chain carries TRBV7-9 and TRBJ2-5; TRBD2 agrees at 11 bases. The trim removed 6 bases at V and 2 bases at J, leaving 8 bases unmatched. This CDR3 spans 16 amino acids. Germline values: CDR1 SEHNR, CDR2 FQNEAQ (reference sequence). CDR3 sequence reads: CASSRLAGTSQETQYF. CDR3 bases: TGTGCCAGCAGTCGACTAGCGGGGACCTCTCAAGAGACCCAGTACTTC. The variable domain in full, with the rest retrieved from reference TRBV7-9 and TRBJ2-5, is DTGVSQNPRHKITKRGQNVTFRCDPISEHNRLYWYRQTLGQGPEFLTYFQNEAQLEKSRLLSDRFSAERPKGSFSTLEIQRTEQGDSAMYLCASSRLAGTSQETQYFGPGTRLLVL.